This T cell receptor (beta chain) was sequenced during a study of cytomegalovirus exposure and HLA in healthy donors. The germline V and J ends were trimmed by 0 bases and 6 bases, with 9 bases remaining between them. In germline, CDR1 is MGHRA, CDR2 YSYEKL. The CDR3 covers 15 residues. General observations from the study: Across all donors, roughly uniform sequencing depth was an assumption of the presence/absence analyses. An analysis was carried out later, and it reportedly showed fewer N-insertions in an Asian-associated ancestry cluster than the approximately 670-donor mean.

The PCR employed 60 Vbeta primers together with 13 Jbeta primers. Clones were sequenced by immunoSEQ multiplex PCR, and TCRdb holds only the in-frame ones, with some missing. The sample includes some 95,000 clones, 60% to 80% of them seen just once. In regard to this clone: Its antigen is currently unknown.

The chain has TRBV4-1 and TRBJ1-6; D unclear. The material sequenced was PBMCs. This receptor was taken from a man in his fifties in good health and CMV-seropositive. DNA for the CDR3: TGCGCCAGCAGCCAAGATTACTTTTCTAATTCACCCCTCCACTTT. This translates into CASSQDYFSNSPLHF.